The next 21 T cell receptor beta chains were all read from a single sample in a study of shared clonotypes between healthy human individuals. Assay: immunoSEQ multiplex PCR; the TCRdb copy retains only in-frame clones and omits some. This sample yields hundreds of thousands of clones, of which about three quarters are seen a single time; more than 1.5% belongs to the top ten. The specimen sequenced was memory CD4+ T cells sorted from blood. Specified subset: CD45RA-negative fraction. The receptors come from a woman aged 25 to 39 in good health.

About this clone: A read error may be the cause here, since a much bigger clone is one base away. This chain uses TRBV2 with TRBJ2-5; 8 positions match TRBD1. V dropped 6 bases and J dropped 4; count of bases not matched to a gene: 1. The CDR3 contains 12 residues. Germline assignment: CDR1 SNHLY and CDR2 FYNNEI. In DNA form, the CDR3 reads TGTGCCAGCAGCGGACAGGGAGAGACCCAGTACTTC. It encodes CASSGQGETQYF. Full variable domain (rest looked up from reference TRBV2 and TRBJ2-5): EPEVTQTPSHQVTQMGQEVILRCVPISNHLYFYWYRQILGQKVEFLVSFYNNEISEKSEIFDDQFSVERPDGSNFTLKIRSTKLEDSAMYFCASSGQGETQYFGPGTRLLVL.

This clone came up a few times. In the same sample, other DNA sequences code for this CDR3. V gene TRBV19 combines with J gene TRBJ1-1; D unclear. Germline V gene lookup returns CDR1 LNHDA and CDR2 SQIVND (reference sequence). Trimming left V 1 base short and J 1 base short, with 4 bases between. CDR3 size: 13 residues. The CDR3 DNA reads as TGTGCCAGTAGTATAGGGCGGAACACTGAAGCTTTCTTT. Its protein is CASSIGRNTEAFF.

V and J are TRBV27 and TRBJ1-4; the D gene is possibly TRBD1 (6 bases). V lost 2 bases, J lost 5 bases, and 6 bases lay in between. CDR1 is MNHEY and CDR2 is SMNVEV in the germline V gene (reference sequence). The CDR3 covers 13 residues. As DNA, the CDR3 is TGTGCCAGCAGTTTAAGGGGGAATGAAAAACTGTTTTTT. The encoded protein is CASSLRGNEKLFF.

This clone has only one observation. This chain links TRBV27 with TRBJ2-3; maybe TRBD2 (6 bases). The CDR3 length is 14 residues. Between the trimmed V and J ends, which lost 3 bases and 4 bases, there was a span of 11 bases. Germline-derived CDR1 and CDR2 are MNHEY and SMNVEV (reference sequence). CDR3 sequence (DNA): TGTGCCAGCAGTTTGAGACTAGGGCCAGATACGCAGTATTTT. Encoded protein: CASSLRLGPDTQYF.

The chain links TRBV4-2 to TRBJ1-3; D gene ambiguous. The V end lost 4 bases, the J end lost 0 bases, and 13 bases lay between the germline ends. Per the germline V gene, CDR1 is LGHNA and CDR2 is YNFKEQ. The CDR3 is 16 amino acids. The CDR3 bases are TGTGCCAGCAGCCGCGATACCGGGATCTCTGGAAACACCATATATTTT. It specifies CASSRDTGISGNTIYF.

The chain recombines TRBV2 with TRBJ2-7; tentative D call: TRBD1 (6 bases). Trimming took off 5 bases at V and 0 bases at J, with 8 bases between the two ends. Germline assignment: CDR1 SNHLY and CDR2 FYNNEI. The CDR3 has 13 amino acids. Here the CDR3 DNA reads TGTGCCAGCAGTAGGGACATCTCCTACGAGCAGTACTTC. This codes for CASSRDISYEQYF.

V and J are TRBV5-4 and TRBJ2-1; a weak D match, TRBD1 (5 bases). The germline V gene encodes CDR1 SGHNT and CDR2 YYREEE (reference sequence). This CDR3 has 12 residues. The ends were cut back, 0 bases at V and 13 bases at J, with 11 bases in the middle. CDR3 nucleotides: TGTGCCAGCAGCTTGGAGGGGAATTCCCAGTTCTTC. Amino acid sequence: CASSLEGNSQFF.

This clone was recorded only once. The chain has TRBV27 and TRBJ2-5, with TRBD1 matching 12 bases. Losses at the gene ends were 1 base for V and 4 bases for J; bases not matched to a gene: 4. Germline CDR1 reads MNHEY; CDR2 reads SMNVEV (reference sequence). The CDR3 runs to 16 residues. The CDR3 sequence: CASSLLGTGGGETQYF. Here the CDR3 DNA reads TGTGCCAGCAGTTTATTGGGGACAGGGGGCGGAGAGACCCAGTACTTC.

V is TRBV27 and J is TRBJ1-5; D is uncertain. The CDR3 length is 14 residues. CDR1 MNHEY and CDR2 SMNVEV come from the germline V gene (reference sequence). The ends were cut back, 2 bases at V and 2 bases at J, with 7 bases in the middle. For the CDR3, the DNA is TGTGCCAGCAGTTTAAGGTTGGGCAATCAGCCCCAGCATTTT. Translation: CASSLRLGNQPQHF.

The J gene is TRBJ1-3, the V gene TRBV11-2, with D possibly being TRBD1 (6 bases). The CDR3 sequence is 17 residues long. Germline assignment: CDR1 SGHAT and CDR2 FQNNGV. Trimming cost V 1 base and J 0 bases, with 13 bases left between them. The CDR3 reads CASSLVLGTNSGNTIYF. In nucleotides, the CDR3 is TGTGCCAGCAGCTTAGTGCTAGGGACAAACTCTGGAAACACCATATATTTT.

This clone was counted a few times. The chain has TRBV11-1 and TRBJ2-7; possible D gene TRBD1, 6 bases. CDR3 size: 13 residues. With 1 base removed from V and 5 bases from J, the gap between germline ends came to 9 bases. Germline values: CDR1 SGHAT, CDR2 FQDESV (reference sequence). The CDR3 spells CASSLGRGHEQYF. DNA of the CDR3: TGTGCCAGCAGCTTAGGCAGGGGCCACGAGCAGTACTTC.

A few counts support this clone. This CDR3 reads CASSYNYGYTF. The CDR3 nucleotides are TGTGCCAGCAGTTACAACTATGGCTACACCTTC. V is TRBV6-6 and J is TRBJ1-2; the D is unclear. In germline, CDR1 is MNHNY, CDR2 SVGAGI (reference sequence). The V end was cut by 2 bases, the J end by 2 bases, with 0 bases between. There are 11 residues in the CDR3.

This clone was seen many times. This CDR3 is also generated by other DNA sequences in the sample. The V and J genes are TRBV28 and TRBJ1-2, with D perhaps TRBD1 (5 bases). V dropped 5 bases and J dropped 0 bases, with 10 bases sitting between them. Germline CDR1 reads MDHEN; CDR2 reads SYDVKM. The CDR3 is 14 residues long. The CDR3 DNA reads TGTGCCAGCAGTCCCCCGACAGCTAACTATGGCTACACCTTC. Its translation is CASSPPTANYGYTF.

The CDR3 DNA reads as TGTGCCAGCAGTGAACAGGGGGCGGGGGAGCAGTACTTC. As protein: CASSEQGAGEQYF. This sequence joins TRBV6-1 and TRBJ2-5, with a weak D call TRBD1 (8 bases). This CDR3 has 13 residues. Trimming took off 2 bases at V and 11 bases at J, with 15 bases between the two ends. Germline values: CDR1 MNHNS, CDR2 SASEGT.

The table lists this clone with a count of one. The gene calls are TRBV6-6 and TRBJ2-5, with a weak D call TRBD1 (5 bases). The closer fit of TRBJ2-7 to the DNA end suggests the J call may be wrong. Germline V gene data show CDR1 as MNHNY and CDR2 as SVGAGI (reference sequence). The CDR3 length is 13 residues. The CDR3 here is CASTSRVADEQYF. The CDR3, as DNA: TGTGCCAGCACCTCCAGGGTCGCCGACGAGCAGTACTTC.

This rearrangement joins TRBV30 to TRBJ2-5; D unclear. The closer fit of TRBJ2-7 to the DNA end suggests the J call may be wrong. CDR1 is GTSNPN, CDR2 SVGIG, per germline (reference sequence). This CDR3 contains 11 residues. For the CDR3, the DNA is TGTGCCTGGAGTGCTGACTACGAGCAGTACTTC. As protein: CAWSADYEQYF.

The rearrangement joins TRBV7-2 to TRBJ2-5, with unresolved D. V was pared by 1 base and J by 8 bases, with 5 bases between. CDR1 and CDR2 from the germline V gene are SGHTA and FQGNSA. This CDR3 contains 11 residues. The chain's CDR3 is CASSLVITQYF. The CDR3 region has the DNA TGTGCCAGCAGCTTAGTTATAACCCAGTACTTC.

The CDR3 DNA follows: TGTGCCAGCAGTGAAGTAGACTCTGGAAACACCATATATTTT. This codes for CASSEVDSGNTIYF. The chain carries TRBV6-1 and TRBJ1-3; D uncertain. Germline V gene sequence: CDR1 MNHNS, CDR2 SASEGT. The CDR3 is 14 residues long. V was shortened by 1 base and J by 0 bases, with 4 bases between the two germline ends.

The J gene is TRBJ1-5, the V gene TRBV12-2; the D call in the table, TRBD1, was not verified against the DNA. TRBV12-2 is an annotated pseudogene. The CDR3 spans 18 residues. CDR3 in DNA: TGTGCAAGTCGCCTCGCGACAGGGGGCCTAAAATGCAATCAGCCCCAGCATTTT. Translation gives CASRLATGGLKCNQPQHF.

This sequence joins TRBV10-1 and TRBJ2-1; the match to TRBD1 covers 10 bases. J was trimmed by 8 bases and V by 4 bases; bases with no gene match: 8. This CDR3 comprises 15 residues. CDR1 is WNHNN, CDR2 SYGVQD, per germline (reference sequence). In DNA, the CDR3 is TGCGCCAGCAGTGGCGGCCCGGGACAGGGGCATGAGCAGTTCTTC. Its protein is CASSGGPGQGHEQFF.

The chain employs TRBV5-1 and TRBJ2-7; TRBD1 matches 10 bases. CDR3 length: 15 residues. Germline assignment: CDR1 SGHRS and CDR2 YFSETQ. The V gene end was trimmed by 0 bases and the J gene end by 7 bases; junction bases not matched to a gene: 7. CDR3 in amino acids: CASSLAVGTGEEQYF. In DNA form, the CDR3 reads TGCGCCAGCAGCTTGGCCGTAGGGACAGGGGAAGAGCAGTACTTC.